This T cell receptor (beta chain) appears in the sequencing data of a study of OX40 agonist ivuxolimab in advanced cancers. Study-wide background: Three patients had partial responses: one hepatocellular carcinoma, two cutaneous melanoma.

Prior autoimmune disease or systemic immunosuppression barred patients. The CDR3 extends over 13 amino acids. The germline V gene encodes CDR1 LNHDA and CDR2 SQIVND (reference sequence). V lost 3 bases and J 6 bases, leaving 10 bases between the germline ends. The protocol was immunoSEQ multiplex PCR, while the TCRdb copy is restricted to in-frame clones and leaves out a portion. The data contain roughly 60,000 clones, about 93% of them singletons. The specimen was CD4+ or CD8+ T cells sorted from blood, collected in a trial of the OX40 agonist ivuxolimab. This sequence was found in an adult with an advanced solid tumor such as melanoma, head and neck, liver or kidney cancer. V usage is TRBV19 and J usage is TRBJ2-3; D call uncertain. CDR3 sequence reads: CASSIHSVDTQYF. The CDR3 bases are TGTGCCAGTAGTATTCATTCGGTGGATACGCAGTATTTT. Combining the CDR3 with reference TRBV19 and TRBJ2-3 gives the whole variable domain DGGITQSPKYLFRKEGQNVTLSCEQNLNHDAMYWYRQDPGQGLRLIYYSQIVNDFQKGDIAEGYSVSREKKESFPLTVTSAQKNPTAFYLCASSIHSVDTQYFGPGTRLTVL.